This T cell receptor (beta chain) was found in a study of human T cells and chemical hapten exposure. Germline assignment: CDR1 SNHLY and CDR2 FYNNEI. The CDR3 consists of 14 residues. V was clipped by 5 bases and J by 4 bases; unmatched bases: 6. Per the original methods: Counting gave a median of around 90,000 TCRs per sample, with values ranging from roughly 20,000 to 700,000. TCRdb recomputed calls from the 5' RACE reads with MiXCR, one row per CDR3 protein. The V and J calls and clone size come from TCRdb's table, not from the authors' own analysis. The table has over 95,000 distinct CDR3 sequences, 19% seen once. It was from unfractionated whole blood that total RNA was extracted.

The receptor was derived from a human donor in good health. V usage is TRBV2 and J usage is TRBJ1-1, with 8 bases aligning to TRBD1. The CDR3 region is CASSFQGARTEAFF. CDR3 sequence (DNA): TGTGCCAGCAGTTTCCAGGGGGCTCGCACTGAAGCTTTCTTT.